These 5 T cell receptor beta chains were sequenced from one sample in a study of blood T cell repertoires in COVID-19. TCRdb's copy holds only in-frame clones and misses some; the assay was immunoSEQ multiplex PCR. The table lists about 240,000 clones, about four fifths of them singletons, with more than 9.5% in the top ten. The sequenced sample was peripheral blood. Receptors were obtained from an elderly woman with acute or convalescent COVID-19.

The gene calls are TRBV7-2 and TRBJ1-2, with unresolved D. Trimming took off 1 base at V and 4 bases at J, with 7 bases between the two ends. Germline values: CDR1 SGHTA, CDR2 FQGNSA. The CDR3 is 13 residues long. The CDR3 sequence is CASSLEEAYGYTF. In nucleotides, the CDR3 is TGTGCCAGCAGCTTAGAGGAGGCCTATGGCTACACCTTC.

J is TRBJ1-2 and V is TRBV30, with D perhaps matching TRBD1 (6 bases). V dropped 3 bases and J dropped 4 bases, with 18 bases sitting between them. CDR3 length: 15 residues. Germline V gene data show CDR1 as GTSNPN and CDR2 as SVGIG (reference sequence). DNA of the CDR3: TGTGCCTGGAGAATGTATTGGGACACCTCCTATGGCTACACCTTC. This encodes CAWRMYWDTSYGYTF.

The chain couples TRBV24-1 to TRBJ2-1, with 13 bases matching TRBD2. The germline V gene has CDR1 KGHDR and CDR2 SFDVKD. V lost 3 bases and J lost 7; bases outside the gene matches: 5. This CDR3 is 16 amino acids long. CDR3 region: CATSDNGLAGVNEQFF. CDR3 in DNA: TGTGCCACCAGTGATAACGGACTAGCGGGGGTGAATGAGCAGTTCTTC.

This chain joins TRBV3-1 (or the pseudogene TRBV3-2) and TRBJ2-3, with D perhaps TRBD1 (6 bases). Germline values: CDR1 LGHDT, CDR2 YNNKEL (reference sequence). This CDR3 spans 13 amino acids. Trimming removed 6 bases from V and 0 bases from J, with 7 bases in between. The CDR3 coding sequence is TGTGCCAGCAGACAGGGTAGCACAGATACGCAGTATTTT. Its protein product is CASRQGSTDTQYF.

This clone was detected a few times. The rearrangement joins TRBV2 to TRBJ1-2; unclear D gene. This CDR3 region has 10 residues. The V and J ends lost 7 bases and 9 bases respectively, with 9 bases between them. Germline lookup yields CDR1 SNHLY and CDR2 FYNNEI. The CDR3: CASKELRYTF. CDR3 bases: TGTGCCAGCAAAGAGTTACGCTACACCTTC.